This T cell receptor (beta chain) was recorded in a study of blood T cells in healthy people across ages. General observations from the study: Naive CD4+ cell counts and diversity both ran higher in long-lived than in aged donors. Across samples, TCR beta diversity tracked strongly with naive T cell percentage.

A word on this clonotype: Its antigen remains unknown.

The V gene lost 0 bases and the J gene lost 3 bases, with 8 bases spanning the gap. Germline V gene data show CDR1 as DFQATT and CDR2 as SNEGSKA (reference sequence). The CDR3 loop spans 14 amino acids. For the second PCR, which ran for roughly 6 to 11 cycles, a sample-barcoded 5' primer and a J-beta primer mix were used. TCRdb called the 5' RACE reads again in MiXCR, with one record for every CDR3 protein. The sample carries 760,000 or so distinct CDR3 sequences, roughly 25% recorded once. The sample also formed part of further work on T cells of mothers and their children. That paper adds: Over 9.5 million TCR beta CDR3 reads were obtained from each mother, and about 3 million from each child. TCR recombination output is shaped by thymic selection similarly in related and unrelated pairs.

Sequencing input: blood. This TCR derives from a boy aged 5-17 years in good health. This rearrangement joins TRBV20-1 to TRBJ2-2; the D is unclear. The CDR3, as DNA: TGCAGTGCTAGAGACACAGCACACACCGGGGAGCTGTTTTTT. This encodes CSARDTAHTGELFF.